One T cell receptor beta chain is described in this entry. Antigen: not known. The second PCR ran roughly 6 to 11 cycles with a sample-barcoded 5' primer and J-beta primers. TCRdb reprocessed the 5' RACE reads with MiXCR, giving one entry per CDR3 protein. The table has approximately 880,000 distinct CDR3 sequences, around 49% seen once. In germline, CDR1 is MNHEY, CDR2 SVGAGI. This CDR3 is 17 amino acids long. Germline trimming cut 6 bases from V and 8 bases from J; bases unmatched to any gene: 17. This record belongs to a study of blood T cells in healthy people across ages. Findings and caveats of the study: When set beside aged donors, long-lived donors presented more naive CD4+ cells and higher diversity.

Drawing of peripheral blood yielded 8.5 to 10 milliliters from each donor. The chain employs TRBV6-5 and TRBJ2-1; TRBD2 matches 9 bases. The origin of this receptor is a man aged 30 to 45 in good health. The sample taken for sequencing was blood. The CDR3 here is CASSRTPTSGYADEQFF. For the CDR3, the DNA is TGTGCCAGCAGCCGCACCCCGACTAGCGGCTATGCTGATGAGCAGTTCTTC.